This TCR beta chain was recovered during a study of T cell responses to AZD1222 COVID-19 vaccine. The junction had 6 bases not matched to a gene; V was cut back by 5 bases and J by 4 bases. The CDR3 covers 15 residues. Germline V gene lookup returns CDR1 MGHRA and CDR2 YSYEKL. For this clone: Its antigen is unidentified.

Study-wide findings and caveats: Epitopes outside B.1.351 and B.1.1.7 mutated regions reportedly drew nearly half of spike TCRs. CD4 TCRs linked to vaccination spanned spike, dominating at 160-218 and 743-854. At study baseline, merely five or six AZD1222 recipients were seropositive. Once two AZD1222 doses were given, Spike-specific TCR breadth and depth went up.

The table came from immunoSEQ multiplex PCR; TCRdb's copy has only in-frame clones and leaves some out. The sample lists about 120,000 clones, roughly nine tenths seen once, with roughly 4.5% in the top ten. This specimen consisted of peripheral blood, obtained on day 0 of AZD1222 vaccination. V usage is TRBV4-1 and J usage is TRBJ1-1, with 11 bases fitting TRBD1. The receptor was derived from an adult in good health. CDR3 loop: CASSASGTGGTEAFF. CDR3 nucleotides: TGCGCCAGCAGCGCATCCGGGACAGGGGGCACTGAAGCTTTCTTT.